What follows are 12 T cell receptor beta chains derived from one specimen sequenced in a study of CD8 T cells in ankylosing spondylitis. General study results and limits: Among TCR beta sequences, a motif of 7 to 9 highly homologous variants appeared characteristic of ankylosing spondylitis blood.

TCRdb redid the calling of the 5' RACE reads with MiXCR, one entry per CDR3 protein. The data show about 200,000 distinct CDR3 sequences, 6% to 8% seen once. Their recognized antigens are unknown. Sequenced: blood, either unsorted or a sorted T cell fraction (not recorded which). The receptors here all came from a male donor with ankylosing spondylitis.

This clonotype showed up many times. The genes are TRBV12-3 or TRBV12-4 and TRBJ1-1, with D uncertain. The CDR3 contains 13 residues. Trimming shortened V by 8 bases and J by 6 bases, and 16 bases separated the two germline ends. The chain's CDR3 is CASGPGLGAEAFF. CDR3 DNA: TGTGCCAGCGGCCCGGGATTGGGCGCTGAAGCTTTCTTT.

The V gene is TRBV4-3, the J gene TRBJ1-2; TRBD1 is a possible D gene (5 bases). Trimming took 0 bases from V and 4 from J, leaving 9 bases between them. The CDR3 runs to 14 residues. The germline V gene encodes CDR1 LGHNA and CDR2 YSLEER. The CDR3 DNA reads as TGCGCCAGCAGCCAAGATACAGGAGGCTATGGCTACACCTTC. It encodes CASSQDTGGYGYTF.

The rearrangement links TRBV20-1 to TRBJ2-1; D might be TRBD2 (5 bases). CDR3 length equals 12 residues. Trimming took off 2 bases at V and 12 bases at J, with 14 bases between the two ends. Germline-derived CDR1 and CDR2 are DFQATT and SNEGSKA (reference sequence). The CDR3: CSARLYTAGQFF. In DNA form, the CDR3 reads TGCAGTGCTAGATTATACACGGCGGGGCAGTTCTTC.

This clonotype was found many times. CDR3 residues: CASSDPRSGQLYGYTF. CDR3 sequence (DNA): TGTGCCAGCAGCGATCCCCGATCGGGACAGCTGTATGGCTACACCTTC. The chain couples TRBV7-9 to TRBJ1-2, with 7 bases that match TRBD1. The CDR3 is 16 residues long. The V segment lost 5 bases and the J segment 5 bases; nucleotides outside the gene matches: 14. Germline CDR1 SEHNR, CDR2 FQNEAQ (reference sequence).

The chain has TRBV30 and TRBJ2-7; unclear D gene. This CDR3 spans 15 amino acids. Looked up from germline, CDR1 is GTSNPN and CDR2 is SVGIG (reference sequence). Trimming pared 3 bases from V and 5 bases from J, leaving 20 bases between. This CDR3 reads CAWRLGSGGVDEQYF. The CDR3 nucleotides are TGTGCCTGGAGGCTAGGGTCCGGCGGCGTGGACGAGCAGTACTTC.

This clonotype was seen repeatedly, ten times or more. V is TRBV29-1 and J is TRBJ2-3; 9 bases fit TRBD2. This CDR3 region has 14 residues. J gave up 2 bases and V 7 bases, and 7 bases lay outside the gene matches. Germline CDR1 is SQVTM and CDR2 is ANQGSEA. CDR3 nucleotide sequence: TGCAGCGAAATGACTAGCGGCCACACAGATACGCAGTATTTT. This sequence encodes CSEMTSGHTDTQYF.

This clonotype has a handful of counts. CDR3 protein: CASRYSSGTSGANVLTF. The CDR3 DNA is TGTGCCAGCAGATACTCCTCAGGTACCTCTGGGGCCAACGTCCTGACTTTC. The chain carries TRBV5-5 and TRBJ2-6; D uncertain. Between the trimmed V and J ends, which lost 5 bases and 0 bases, there was a span of 15 bases. The CDR3 is 17 residues long. Germline CDR1 and CDR2: SGHKS and YYEKEE (reference sequence). Looking up the rest from reference TRBV5-5 and TRBJ2-6 gives the full variable domain: DAGVTQSPTHLIKTRGQQVTLRCSPISGHKSVSWYQQVLGQGPQFIFQYYEKEERGRGNFPDRFSARQFPNYSSELNVNALLLGDSALYLCASRYSSGTSGANVLTFGAGSRLTVL.

There are a few counts of this clonotype. The genes are TRBV4-2 and TRBJ2-2; 8 positions agree with TRBD1. V lost 5 bases and J lost 4; bases outside the gene matches: 9. The CDR3 consists of 16 residues. In germline, CDR1 is LGHNA, CDR2 YNFKEQ. CDR3 in DNA: TGTGCCAGCAGCATCCGGACAGGGTCGGTCACCGGGGAGCTGTTTTTT. Protein sequence: CASSIRTGSVTGELFF.

V and J are TRBV6-5 and TRBJ1-4; D might be TRBD1 (5 bases). In germline, CDR1 is MNHEY, CDR2 SVGAGI. With 2 bases removed from V and 8 bases from J, the gap between germline ends came to 12 bases. This CDR3 has 14 amino acids. The CDR3 reads CASSYGRGGEKLFF. The DNA of the CDR3 is TGTGCCAGCAGTTACGGTAGGGGCGGCGAAAAACTGTTTTTT.

This chain connects TRBV29-1 to TRBJ2-4; 8 nucleotides align to TRBD2. V shed 4 bases and J 3 bases; nucleotides not matched to a gene: 5. The CDR3 has 14 amino acids. Per the germline V gene, CDR1 is SQVTM and CDR2 is ANQGSEA. The chain's CDR3 is CSVVAGMGKNIQYF. The CDR3 DNA sequence: TGCAGCGTTGTAGCGGGAATGGGCAAAAACATTCAGTACTTC.

The chain joins TRBV6-2 or TRBV6-3 to TRBJ2-1, with D perhaps TRBD1 (5 bases). The CDR3 is 16 amino acids. Germline CDR1 is MNHEY and CDR2 is SVGEGT. V was shortened by 6 bases and J by 3 bases, with 18 bases between the two germline ends. CDR3 amino acids: CASRDIDLLFYNEQFF. The DNA for the CDR3 is TGTGCCAGCAGGGACATAGATCTGCTTTTCTACAATGAGCAGTTCTTC.

The table lists this clonotype with many counts. J is TRBJ1-1 and V is TRBV10-1; tentative D call: TRBD1 (5 bases). V was cut by 4 bases and J by 3 bases, with 9 bases left in between. The CDR3 length is 13 residues. The germline gives CDR1 WNHNN, CDR2 SYGVQD (reference sequence). The CDR3 protein is CASSAREYTEAFF. CDR3 bases: TGCGCCAGCAGTGCCAGGGAGTACACTGAAGCTTTCTTT.